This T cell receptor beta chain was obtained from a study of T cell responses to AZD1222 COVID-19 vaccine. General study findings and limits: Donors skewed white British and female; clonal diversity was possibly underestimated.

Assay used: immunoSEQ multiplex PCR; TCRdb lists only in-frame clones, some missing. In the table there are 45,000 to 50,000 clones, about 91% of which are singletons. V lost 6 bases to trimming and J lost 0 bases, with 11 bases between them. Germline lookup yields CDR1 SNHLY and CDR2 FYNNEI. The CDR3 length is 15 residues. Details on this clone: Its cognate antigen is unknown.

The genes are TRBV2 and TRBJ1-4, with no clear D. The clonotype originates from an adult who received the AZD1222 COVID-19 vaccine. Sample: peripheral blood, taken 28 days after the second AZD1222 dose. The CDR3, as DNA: TGTGCCAGCAGGTTGGTGAGAACAACTAATGAAAAACTGTTTTTT. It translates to CASRLVRTTNEKLFF.